This section outlines one T cell receptor (beta chain) sequence together with its context. Its matching antigen is unknown. One junction end disagrees with the germline gene, perhaps due to a read error. Sample time point: blood 4 weeks post-SBRT, at nephrectomy. Sample treatment: 15 Gy SBRT to primary tumor, nephrectomy 4 weeks later. Radiation-treated patients gave blood at baseline, week 2 and week 4. Clear cell pathology was present in this patient's renal cell carcinoma. The repertoire was sequenced with immunoSEQ multiplex PCR; TCRdb's copy has only in-frame clones and lacks some. The table includes about 100,000 clones, 84% detected once. This sample stems from a study of radiation and T cells in renal cell carcinoma. This CDR3 is built from 14 residues. CDR1 and CDR2 (germline): SGHTA, FQGNSA. General study points: In blood, top tumor clones expanded by 2 weeks, shrinking by 4.

This receptor was taken from a man aged 60 to 69 with renal cell carcinoma. The genes are TRBV7-2 and TRBJ1-2; TRBD1 is a possible D gene (6 bases). The specimen comprised blood, sampled from a patient whose treatment included radiotherapy and nephrectomy. CDR3 nucleotides: TGCGCCAGCAGCCAAGCCGACAGGAGGTATGGCTACACCTTC. It encodes CASSQADRRYGYTF.